These 17 T cell receptor beta chains came from one sample sequenced in a study of CD8+ T cells in alopecia areata. Treatment of the sample: oral pan-JAK inhibitor, 5-10 mg twice daily. The sequencing template was cDNA reverse transcribed from extracted RNA. This table comes from immunoSEQ multiplex PCR, and its TCRdb copy is limited to in-frame clones, with some not included. The top ten hold 10% to 14% of the sample, which has approximately 180,000 clones, roughly 53% seen once. Sequencing used CD8+ T cells sorted from blood, obtained at week 24, from a patient treated with tofacitinib. Receptors originate from a human donor with alopecia areata.

This chain uses TRBV5-1 with TRBJ2-7; TRBD1 is a possible D gene (6 bases). CDR3 length: 14 amino acids. V lost 4 bases and J 2 bases, leaving 13 bases between the germline ends. Germline CDR1 SGHRS, CDR2 YFSETQ. CDR3 sequence: CASSTGQRPYEQYF. The CDR3 DNA reads TGCGCCAGCAGCACAGGACAGCGTCCCTACGAGCAGTACTTC.

The V and J genes are TRBV7-6 and TRBJ2-5, with TRBD2 as a possible D gene (6 bases). The CDR3 totals 16 residues. Per germline, CDR1 SGHVS and CDR2 FNYEAQ. Between the trimmed V and J ends, which lost 2 bases and 2 bases, there was a span of 15 bases. The CDR3 DNA is TGTGCCAGCAGCTTAAGGAGGGGAGTGGGACAAGAGACCCAGTACTTC. It codes for CASSLRRGVGQETQYF.

V usage is TRBV5-1 and J usage is TRBJ2-5, with 7 bases lining up with TRBD2. The CDR3 runs 15 residues. The V gene end was trimmed by 4 bases and the J gene end by 4 bases; junction bases not matched to a gene: 10. Germline V gene sequence: CDR1 SGHRS, CDR2 YFSETQ. CDR3 residues: CASSPWTSRAETQYF. The CDR3 DNA sequence: TGCGCCAGCAGCCCGTGGACTAGTCGGGCAGAGACCCAGTACTTC. The entire variable domain, with the rest obtained from reference TRBV5-1 and TRBJ2-5, is as follows: KAGVTQTPRYLIKTRGQQVTLSCSPISGHRSVSWYQQTPGQGLQFLFEYFSETQRNKGNFPGRFSGRQFSNSRSEMNVSTLELGDSALYLCASSPWTSRAETQYFGPGTRLLVL.

The J gene is TRBJ1-1, the V gene TRBV7-2; 7 positions agree with TRBD1. The junction had 2 bases not matched to a gene; V was cut back by 1 base and J by 0 bases. Germline V gene data show CDR1 as SGHTA and CDR2 as FQGNSA. This CDR3 contains 15 residues. In DNA form, the CDR3 reads TGTGCCAGCAGCTTAGGGACAGGTCTGAACACTGAAGCTTTCTTT. This translates into CASSLGTGLNTEAFF.

V and J are TRBV20-1 and TRBJ1-4; D is perhaps TRBD1 (6 bases). Trimming removed 3 bases at V and 11 bases at J, with 10 bases between. CDR1 is DFQATT and CDR2 is SNEGSKA in the germline V gene (reference sequence). CDR3 length: 11 residues. CDR3: CSARAGEKLFF. CDR3 nucleotide sequence: TGCAGTGCTAGGGCAGGGGAGAAACTGTTTTTT.

This chain uses TRBV29-1 with TRBJ2-2, with D hard to call. The V gene's germline CDR1 is SQVTM and CDR2 ANQGSEA. This CDR3 is 11 amino acids long. The V end lost 3 bases, the J end lost 4 bases, and 3 bases lay between the germline ends. CDR3 nucleotide sequence: TGCAGCGTTGAGGGCACCGGGGAGCTGTTTTTT. It is translated as CSVEGTGELFF.

The chain uses TRBV2 and TRBJ1-5, with D maybe TRBD1 (5 bases). V was clipped by 3 bases and J by 0 bases, with 9 bases between them. Germline assignment: CDR1 SNHLY and CDR2 FYNNEI. CDR3 length: 15 residues. CDR3 DNA sequence: TGTGCCAGCAGTGATCGGGGGTATAGCAATCAGCCCCAGCATTTT. Translating gives CASSDRGYSNQPQHF.

In this sample, this clone turned up a few times. The gene calls are TRBV13 and TRBJ1-2; maybe TRBD1 (6 bases). From germline, CDR1 is PRHDT and CDR2 FYEKMQ (reference sequence). The length of the CDR3 is 15 residues. Trimming removed 4 bases from V and 4 bases from J, with 16 bases in between. CDR3 coding DNA: TGTGCCAGCAGCTCCGAAACAGGGAGGATCTATGGCTACACCTTC. Translation gives CASSSETGRIYGYTF.

To note about this clone: Other DNA variants within this sample encode the same CDR3. The rearrangement uses TRBV14 and TRBJ2-1, with unresolved D. This CDR3 is built from 12 residues. V lost 3 bases and J 3 bases, leaving 3 bases between the germline ends. Germline CDR1 reads SGHDN; CDR2 reads FVKESK. This CDR3 is CASSQVYNEQFF. CDR3 sequence (DNA): TGTGCCAGCAGCCAGGTCTACAATGAGCAGTTCTTC.

This clone was detected a few times. This chain links TRBV4-3 with TRBJ1-1; TRBD1 matches 7 bases. The CDR3 is made up of 15 amino acids. With V trimmed by 4 bases and J by 0 bases, 5 bases remained unmatched. Germline V gene sequence: CDR1 LGHNA, CDR2 YSLEER. This chain's CDR3 is CASSPGTALNTEAFF. The CDR3 coding sequence is TGCGCCAGCAGCCCAGGGACAGCCTTGAACACTGAAGCTTTCTTT.

V and J are TRBV25-1 and TRBJ2-3; no clear D gene. The V gene's germline CDR1 is MGHDK and CDR2 SYGVNS. This CDR3 contains 12 residues. Trimming stripped 6 bases from V and 0 bases from J, with 4 bases between. CDR3 coding DNA: TGTGCCAGCAGGGAGAGCACAGATACGCAGTATTTT. This encodes CASRESTDTQYF. Full variable domain (rest looked up from reference TRBV25-1 and TRBJ2-3): EADIYQTPRYLVIGTGKKITLECSQTMGHDKMYWYQQDPGMELHLIHYSYGVNSTEKGDLSSESTVSRIRTEHFPLTLESARPSHTSQYLCASRESTDTQYFGPGTRLTVL.

The chain carries TRBV7-2 and TRBJ2-5; maybe TRBD2 (7 bases). Germline V lookup: CDR1 SGHTA, CDR2 FQGNSA. V gave up 5 bases and J gave up 1 base, with 14 bases separating them. CDR3 length: 15 amino acids. The CDR3 bases are TGTGCCAGCAGCCCCGGGGGAGGGGGCCAAGAGACCCAGTACTTC. It translates to CASSPGGGGQETQYF.

In this sample, this clone turned up a few times. The V and J genes are TRBV5-6 and TRBJ1-5; 7 bases match TRBD1. The CDR3 consists of 14 residues. The germline gives CDR1 SGHDT, CDR2 YYEEEE. With V trimmed by 4 bases and J by 6 bases, 7 bases remained unmatched. CDR3 loop: CASSQGGAGQPQHF. The CDR3 region has the DNA TGTGCCAGCAGCCAGGGGGGGGCTGGTCAGCCCCAGCATTTT.

The sample holds a few counts of this clone. CDR3 residues: CASSLGGGPSYNEQFF. The CDR3, as DNA: TGTGCCAGCAGCTTAGGCGGGGGGCCTTCCTACAATGAGCAGTTCTTC. The chain carries TRBV7-8 and TRBJ2-1; 8 nucleotides align to TRBD2. Germline V CDR1 and CDR2: SGHVS, FQNEAQ. The CDR3 is 16 amino acids. V dropped 1 base and J dropped 1; count of bases not matched to a gene: 3.

This clone showed up many times. This chain uses TRBV7-2 with TRBJ2-6, with 10 bases lining up with TRBD1. The germline V gene encodes CDR1 SGHTA and CDR2 FQGNSA. This CDR3 has 17 amino acids. Trimming took 3 bases from V and 2 from J; bases not matched to a gene: 4. The CDR3 nucleotides read TGTGCCAGCAGCTTTACTGGACAGGGGGCTGGGGCCAACGTCCTGACTTTC. Protein sequence: CASSFTGQGAGANVLTF. The full variable domain, with the rest looked up from reference TRBV7-2 and TRBJ2-6, is GAGVSQSPSNKVTEKGKDVELRCDPISGHTALYWYRQSLGQGLEFLIYFQGNSAPDKSGLPSDRFSAERTGGSVSTLTIQRTQQEDSAVYLCASSFTGQGAGANVLTFGAGSRLTVL.

In regard to this clone: This same CDR3 is encoded by further DNA sequences in the sample. The rearrangement uses TRBV4-3 and TRBJ1-1; D unresolved. CDR3 length: 15 amino acids. The V end lost 0 bases, the J end lost 1 base, and 9 bases lay between the germline ends. Looked up from germline, CDR1 is LGHNA and CDR2 is YSLEER. CDR3 region: CASSQDRRGNTEAFF. The CDR3 region has the DNA TGCGCCAGCAGCCAAGATCGACGGGGGAACACTGAAGCTTTCTTT.

Worth noting for this clone: This sample also contains other DNA sequences that code for the same CDR3. J is TRBJ2-3 and V is TRBV9; D is undetermined. Germline V CDR1 and CDR2: SGDLS, YYNGEE. Trimming left V 3 bases short and J 6 bases short, with 5 bases between. The length of the CDR3 is 11 residues. This chain's CDR3 is CASSGGDTQYF. The CDR3, as DNA: TGTGCCAGCAGCGGTGGGGATACGCAGTATTTT.